Listed below are T cell receptor beta chains from one sample, sequenced in a study of CD8 T cells in Susac syndrome. Using its own MiXCR run on the immunoSEQ multiplex PCR reads, TCRdb lists one record per CDR3 protein. This sample has around 45,000 distinct CDR3 sequences; 80% to 95% occur once, and the top ten carry around 0.43%. Sequencing input: CD8+ T cells from PBMCs. Source of these receptors: a human donor in good health. Both conserved end residues are part of each CDR3.

cdr3_length j_call v_call cdr3_aa
14 TRBJ2-1 TRBV7-2 CASSLAGRYNEQFF
13 TRBJ2-7 TRBV30 CAWKPLGVYEQYF
14 TRBJ2-7 TRBV6-6 CASGPPGTPYEQYF
16 TRBJ2-5 TRBV13 CASTQTGESRGETQYF
13 TRBJ2-3 TRBV6-6 CASSYSRSDTQYF
14 TRBJ2-1 TRBV7-8 CASSVSGRAHEQFF
15 TRBJ1-2 TRBV19 CASSSGMSPDYGYTF
15 TRBJ1-5 TRBV19 CASSIEDYSNQPQHF
12 TRBJ2-7 TRBV2 CASSDSSGEQYF
14 TRBJ1-2 TRBV19 CASSIVGANYGYTF
15 TRBJ2-1 TRBV9 CASSASERAYNEQFF
15 TRBJ2-7 TRBV9 CAISNLGLASYEQYF
15 TRBJ2-1 TRBV3-1 CASSNSGRIRYEQFF
15 TRBJ2-7 TRBV29-1 CSAHLSTTSSYEQYF
13 TRBJ2-5 TRBV7-9 CASSDQYQETQYF
10 TRBJ1-1 TRBV30 CAWSYTEAFF
14 TRBJ2-2 TRBV6-1 CASSAGTPTGELFF
15 TRBJ2-1 TRBV9 CASSVELAGINEQFF
15 TRBJ2-3 TRBV5-1 CASSLNGGLTDTQYF
15 TRBJ2-7 TRBV20-1 CSAPRDGGQSYEQYF
16 TRBJ2-2 TRBV27 CASSNGGHVYTGELFF
17 TRBJ1-1 TRBV9 CASSVVAQGWGSPEAFF
13 TRBJ1-1 TRBV27 CASSYSGYTEAFF
14 TRBJ2-7 TRBV5-1 CASSAPGQHYEQYF
19 TRBJ2-7 TRBV30 CAWSGGLRASGRSSLEQYF
15 TRBJ1-5 TRBV6-1 CASSPSPGSNQPQHF
21 TRBJ2-6 TRBV4-1 CASSRSGWEPTTPGGANVLTF
18 TRBJ1-1 TRBV6-2/TRBV6-3 CASSQITGPLIGNTEAFF